A selection of T cell receptor beta chains follows, all from one sample in a study of cytotoxic CD8 clonotypes in ibrutinib-treated CLL. Method: immunoSEQ multiplex PCR; TCRdb's copy keeps in-frame clones and lacks some. The table lists more than 30,000 clones, about 70% of them singletons. Sequencing used PBMCs, obtained before ibrutinib treatment. The receptors shown here come from a human donor with chronic lymphocytic leukemia. Each CDR3 is given with its conserved first and last residue. Each record gives: clone size, V gene, J gene, D gene, CDR3 DNA, CDR3 protein. D genes are given only for firm matches. The size of a clone is reported for some rows only, either as once, few or many, or as a class for expanded clones.

size: few; V: TRBV15; J: TRBJ1-2; D: TRBD1; DNA: TGTGCCACCAGCAGAGGCGACAGGGGAATGTATGGCTACACCTTC; CDR3: CATSRGDRGMYGYTF
size: .; V: TRBV12-5; J: TRBJ2-3; D: .; DNA: TGTGCTAGTGGTTTGGGGGCGAGCACAGATACGCAGTATTTT; CDR3: CASGLGASTDTQYF
size: .; V: TRBV5-8; J: TRBJ2-7; D: .; DNA: TGTGCCAGCAGCCCCCAAGCAGGGTCCTACGAGCAGTACTTC; CDR3: CASSPQAGSYEQYF
size: once; V: TRBV28; J: TRBJ1-1; D: .; DNA: TGTGCCAGCAGTTTCGTGAACACTGAAGCTTTCTTT; CDR3: CASSFVNTEAFF
size: once; V: TRBV5-8; J: TRBJ2-5; D: .; DNA: TGTGCCAGCAGCTTTGGGTCGGCCGAGACCCAGTACTTC; CDR3: CASSFGSAETQYF
size: .; V: TRBV27; J: TRBJ1-6; D: .; DNA: TGTGCCAGCAGTTGGCCGGGCAGATCTTTAAATTCACCCCTCCACTTT; CDR3: CASSWPGRSLNSPLHF
size: .; V: TRBV4-2; J: TRBJ1-4; D: .; DNA: TGTGCCAGCAGCCAAGATCCGGCTCGGCAGGGCGGAGAAAAACTGTTTTTT; CDR3: CASSQDPARQGGEKLFF
size: once; V: TRBV4-2; J: TRBJ2-7; D: .; DNA: TGTGCCAGCAGCCCTCAAGGAAGCGCGTACGAGCAGTACTTC; CDR3: CASSPQGSAYEQYF
size: once; V: TRBV5-6; J: TRBJ2-3; D: TRBD1; DNA: TGTGCCAGCAGCAGACCGACAGGGGCTAGCACAGATACGCAGTATTTT; CDR3: CASSRPTGASTDTQYF
size: .; V: TRBV28; J: TRBJ2-7; D: .; DNA: TGTGCCAGCACGACAGGAAACTCCTACGAGCAGTACTTC; CDR3: CASTTGNSYEQYF
size: .; V: TRBV7-2; J: TRBJ1-2; D: TRBD1; DNA: TGTGCCAGCAGCTCGTCCACGACAGGGACCTACCTCCGGGGCTACACCTTC; CDR3: CASSSSTTGTYLRGYTF
size: .; V: TRBV5-6; J: TRBJ1-2; D: TRBD1; DNA: TGTGCCAGCAGCTTTGAGACAGGGCCCTATGGCTACACCTTC; CDR3: CASSFETGPYGYTF
size: .; V: TRBV18; J: TRBJ2-1; D: .; DNA: TGTGCCAGCTCACTTACTCAAGTGGCGGGGAGGTCCTACAATGAGCAGTTCTTC; CDR3: CASSLTQVAGRSYNEQFF
size: .; V: TRBV28; J: TRBJ1-4; D: TRBD1; DNA: TGTGCCAGCAGTTTCCAGGACAGGAATGAAAAACTGTTTTTT; CDR3: CASSFQDRNEKLFF
size: .; V: TRBV30; J: TRBJ2-6; D: .; DNA: TGTGCCTGGAGTATCCTGGGGTCTGGGGCCAACGTCCTGACTTTC; CDR3: CAWSILGSGANVLTF
size: .; V: TRBV14; J: TRBJ1-4; D: .; DNA: TGTGCCAGCAGCGCCCGAGGGTGGTTCGATGAAAAACTGTTTTTT; CDR3: CASSARGWFDEKLFF
size: .; V: TRBV19; J: TRBJ2-5; D: TRBD2; DNA: TGTGCCAGTAGTATATCGGCGGGGGGGCGGGAGACCCAGTACTTC; CDR3: CASSISAGGRETQYF
size: .; V: TRBV28; J: TRBJ1-2; D: .; DNA: TGTGCCAGCAGTTTAGATATGGAGGGCTATGGCTACACCTTC; CDR3: CASSLDMEGYGYTF
size: .; V: TRBV27; J: TRBJ2-7; D: TRBD1; DNA: TGTGCCAGCGCCAGGGGGATCTACGAGCAGTACTTC; CDR3: CASARGIYEQYF
size: .; V: TRBV9; J: TRBJ2-1; D: .; DNA: TGTGCCAGCAGCGCGGGACTGGAGACCTACAATGAGCAGTTCTTC; CDR3: CASSAGLETYNEQFF
size: .; V: TRBV6-5; J: TRBJ1-1; D: .; DNA: TGTGCCAGCAGTTACTCGGCCGGGGAGGCTGAAGCTTTCTTT; CDR3: CASSYSAGEAEAFF
size: .; V: TRBV18; J: TRBJ2-5; D: .; DNA: TGTGCCAGCTCACTAAAGGGGGAGACCCAGTACTTC; CDR3: CASSLKGETQYF
size: few; V: TRBV10-2; J: TRBJ2-7; D: .; DNA: TGCGCCAGCGCCCAAGTATACGAGCAGTACTTC; CDR3: CASAQVYEQYF
size: .; V: TRBV5-1; J: TRBJ2-3; D: TRBD1; DNA: TGCGCCAGCAGCAAAGACAGGGTTGGAGATACGCAGTATTTT; CDR3: CASSKDRVGDTQYF
size: medium-sized; V: TRBV6-1; J: TRBJ2-3; D: .; DNA: TGTGCCAGCACGGCAGGAAGAAGCACAGATACGCAGTATTTT; CDR3: CASTAGRSTDTQYF
size: .; V: TRBV10-3; J: TRBJ2-3; D: TRBD2; DNA: TGTGCCATCAGTGATCTAGCGGGGGATTTCCCTGACACAGATACGCAGTATTTT; CDR3: CAISDLAGDFPDTDTQYF
size: .; V: TRBV28; J: TRBJ2-2; D: TRBD1; DNA: TGTGCCAGCAGATTGCTAGACAGGGAAATCACCGGGGAGCTGTTTTTT; CDR3: CASRLLDREITGELFF
size: .; V: TRBV7-2; J: TRBJ2-7; D: TRBD2; DNA: TGTGCCAGCAGCTTAGGCGGGGGGGCTTGGGAGCAGTACTTC; CDR3: CASSLGGGAWEQYF
size: once; V: TRBV7-9; J: TRBJ2-5; D: TRBD1; DNA: TGTGCCAGCAGCTTAGAGGGGGCCGGGGAGACCCAGTACTTC; CDR3: CASSLEGAGETQYF
size: .; V: TRBV4-2; J: TRBJ2-2; D: .; DNA: TGTGCCAGCAGCCAAGATTATCAGGGAACCGGGGAGCTGTTTTTT; CDR3: CASSQDYQGTGELFF
size: .; V: TRBV6-5; J: TRBJ2-7; D: TRBD1; DNA: TGTGCCAGCAGTTACTCGAACAGGGGGCACGGCTACGAGCAGTACTTC; CDR3: CASSYSNRGHGYEQYF
size: .; V: TRBV10-3; J: TRBJ2-5; D: .; DNA: TGTGCCATCATTTGGGAGACCCAGTACTTC; CDR3: CAIIWETQYF
size: .; V: TRBV18; J: TRBJ2-7; D: .; DNA: TGTGCCAGCTCACCCCGGACCGTCAGCTCCTACGAGCAGTACTTC; CDR3: CASSPRTVSSYEQYF
size: .; V: TRBV4-1; J: TRBJ2-1; D: .; DNA: TGCGCCAGCAGCCCCGGGTTCAACAATGAGCAGTTCTTC; CDR3: CASSPGFNNEQFF
size: many; V: TRBV6-1; J: TRBJ1-2; D: TRBD1; DNA: TGTGCCAGCAGTGCCGGGACAGGGGGTATTCGGTATGGCTACACCTTC; CDR3: CASSAGTGGIRYGYTF
size: .; V: TRBV5-5; J: TRBJ1-2; D: .; DNA: TGTGCCAGCGACGCCTTCGGTGGCTACACCTTC; CDR3: CASDAFGGYTF
size: .; V: TRBV6-5; J: TRBJ1-4; D: .; DNA: TGTGCCAGCAGATCCAGGGGAGGAAGTGAAAAACTGTTTTTT; CDR3: CASRSRGGSEKLFF
size: .; V: TRBV7-2; J: TRBJ2-2; D: .; DNA: TGTGCCAGCAGCTTGAGGGCCCCCGGGGAGCTGTTTTTT; CDR3: CASSLRAPGELFF
size: .; V: TRBV19; J: TRBJ1-1; D: .; DNA: TGTGCCAGTAGCCTCCCGGGCGGCGCCACTGAAGCTTTCTTT; CDR3: CASSLPGGATEAFF
size: .; V: TRBV27; J: TRBJ2-7; D: TRBD1; DNA: TGTGCCAGCAGTTTATACAGGGGGCCCTTATACGAGCAGTACTTC; CDR3: CASSLYRGPLYEQYF
size: .; V: TRBV10-3; J: TRBJ1-2; D: TRBD1; DNA: TGTGCCATCAGAGTACAGGGGGCACGGGGCTACACCTTC; CDR3: CAIRVQGARGYTF
size: .; V: TRBV5-5; J: TRBJ1-4; D: .; DNA: TGTGCCAGCAGCTTGAGAGGAACAACTAATGAAAAACTGTTTTTT; CDR3: CASSLRGTTNEKLFF
size: once; V: TRBV5-6; J: TRBJ2-3; D: .; DNA: TGTGCCAGCAGGGGCACAGATACGCAGTATTTT; CDR3: CASRGTDTQYF
size: .; V: TRBV13; J: TRBJ2-5; D: .; DNA: TGTGCCAGCAGCAGCCCACTCCGGGACCAACAAGAGACCCAGTACTTC; CDR3: CASSSPLRDQQETQYF
size: .; V: TRBV7-7; J: TRBJ2-2; D: .; DNA: TGTGCTAGCAGCAAACTCGGACTGACGAACACCGGGGAGCTGTTTTTT; CDR3: CASSKLGLTNTGELFF
size: few; V: TRBV7-2; J: TRBJ2-7; D: TRBD1; DNA: TGTGCCAGCAGCACCGGGACAGGGGGTACTAAGTGGTACGAGCAGTACTTC; CDR3: CASSTGTGGTKWYEQYF
size: .; V: TRBV7-2; J: TRBJ2-7; D: TRBD2; DNA: TGTGCCAGCAGCGTACTAGCGAACAGCGAGCAGTACTTC; CDR3: CASSVLANSEQYF
size: .; V: TRBV18; J: TRBJ1-5; D: TRBD1; DNA: TGTGCCAGCTCACCCCCGGGACAGGGAAGCAATCAGCCCCAGCATTTT; CDR3: CASSPPGQGSNQPQHF
size: .; V: TRBV27; J: TRBJ2-1; D: .; DNA: TGTGCCAGCAGTTTTGGAGACTACGACTACAATGAGCAGTTCTTC; CDR3: CASSFGDYDYNEQFF
size: few; V: TRBV10-3; J: TRBJ1-5; D: TRBD1; DNA: TGTGCCATCAGTGAGCCGGGACAGGGAAATCAGCCCCAGCATTTT; CDR3: CAISEPGQGNQPQHF
size: few; V: TRBV7-2; J: TRBJ2-1; D: .; DNA: TGTGCCAGCAGCTTACGCTGGAATGAGCAGTTCTTC; CDR3: CASSLRWNEQFF
size: .; V: TRBV4-2; J: TRBJ1-2; D: TRBD1; DNA: TGTGCCAGCAGCCAAGCGGGCAGGGGGATCGGTAACTATGGCTACACCTTC; CDR3: CASSQAGRGIGNYGYTF